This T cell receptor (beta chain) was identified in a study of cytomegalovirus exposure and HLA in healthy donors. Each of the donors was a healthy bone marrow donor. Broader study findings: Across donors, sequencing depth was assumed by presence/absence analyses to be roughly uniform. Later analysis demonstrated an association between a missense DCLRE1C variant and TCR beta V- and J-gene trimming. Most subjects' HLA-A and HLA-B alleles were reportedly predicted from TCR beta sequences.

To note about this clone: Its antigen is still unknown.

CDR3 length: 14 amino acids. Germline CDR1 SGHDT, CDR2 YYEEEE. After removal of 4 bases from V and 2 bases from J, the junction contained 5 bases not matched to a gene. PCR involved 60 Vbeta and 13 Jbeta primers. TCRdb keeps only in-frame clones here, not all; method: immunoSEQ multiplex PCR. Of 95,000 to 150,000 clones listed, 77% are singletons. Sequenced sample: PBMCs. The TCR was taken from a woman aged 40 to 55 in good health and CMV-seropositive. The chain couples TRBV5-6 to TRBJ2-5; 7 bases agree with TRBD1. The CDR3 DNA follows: TGTGCCAGCAGCCTCAGACAGGGTCAAGAGACCCAGTACTTC. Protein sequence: CASSLRQGQETQYF. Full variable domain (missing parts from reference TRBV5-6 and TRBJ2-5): DAGVTQSPTHLIKTRGQQVTLRCSPKSGHDTVSWYQQALGQGPQFIFQYYEEEERQRGNFPDRFSGHQFPNYSSELNVNALLLGDSALYLCASSLRQGQETQYFGPGTRLLVL.